The 28 T cell receptor beta chains in this list originate from one sample, sequenced in a study of vaccination and CD4 T cells after COVID-19. These receptors' antigens are unknown. The Oncomine TCR Beta short-read assay was applied to DNA of cultured CD4+ T cells. Each CDR3 protein is one row after TCRdb ran MiXCR on the PCR reads. This sample has approximately 12,000 distinct CDR3 sequences, with less than 80% found just once. This sample's treatment: approximately 9-day PBMC culture with coronavirus spike peptide pools or control peptides (ViraFEST assay). Sequences were obtained from CD4+ T cells from blood, cultured in vitro. The receptors shown here come from a human donor who had recovered from COVID-19.

The rearrangement joins TRBV6-5 to TRBJ2-1; 12 bases fit TRBD2. This CDR3 has 16 amino acids. The V gene end was trimmed by 4 bases and the J gene end by 7 bases; junction bases not matched to a gene: 8. The germline gives CDR1 MNHEY, CDR2 SVGAGI. The CDR3 is CASSSPGLAGPNEQFF. CDR3 nucleotide sequence: TGTGCCAGCAGTTCCCCGGGACTAGCGGGCCCAAATGAGCAGTTCTTC.

J is TRBJ1-1 and V is TRBV27, with 10 nucleotides matching TRBD1. The trim removed 7 bases at V and 5 bases at J, leaving 16 bases unmatched. The germline CDR1 and CDR2 sequences are MNHEY and SMNVEV (reference sequence). The CDR3 runs 17 residues. The CDR3 DNA reads TGTGCCAGCACCGCAATATTTCCGGGACAGGGGTGGACTGAAGCTTTCTTT. Encoded protein: CASTAIFPGQGWTEAFF.

The chain is built from TRBV29-1 and TRBJ1-5; D gene uncertain. The V and J ends lost 7 bases and 0 bases respectively, with 7 bases between them. This CDR3 has 12 residues. Germline V gene sequence: CDR1 SQVTM, CDR2 ANQGSEA. The CDR3 coding sequence is TGCAGCGCTGGTTCTAGCAATCAGCCCCAGCATTTT. Translating it yields CSAGSSNQPQHF.

The chain has TRBV2 and TRBJ1-5; D possibly corresponds to TRBD1 (6 bases). CDR1 SNHLY and CDR2 FYNNEI come from the germline V gene. V lost 7 bases to trimming and J lost 7 bases, with 23 bases between them. This CDR3 region has 16 residues. The CDR3 nucleotides read TGTGCCAGCACCAAGGCCGCGGGGGGGCCGAAACAGCCCCAGCATTTT. Translating gives CASTKAAGGPKQPQHF. Variable domain in full (rest from reference TRBV2 and TRBJ1-5): EPEVTQTPSHQVTQMGQEVILRCVPISNHLYFYWYRQILGQKVEFLVSFYNNEISEKSEIFDDQFSVERPDGSNFTLKIRSTKLEDSAMYFCASTKAAGGPKQPQHFGDGTRLSIL.

The chain couples TRBV6-1 to TRBJ2-1, with unresolved D. The CDR3 totals 13 residues. Germline V CDR1 and CDR2: MNHNS, SASEGT. Trimming cost V 7 bases and J 9 bases, with 16 bases left between them. The CDR3 nucleotides read TGTGCCAGCACCGAGATAGGGCGGAGTGAGCAGTTCTTC. It codes for CASTEIGRSEQFF.

This chain links TRBV7-3 with TRBJ2-1, with TRBD1 matching 12 bases. V lost 2 bases and J lost 7; bases outside the gene matches: 9. Looked up from germline, CDR1 is SGHTA and CDR2 is FQGTGA. This CDR3 contains 17 residues. The chain's CDR3 is CASSLFGTGGRGNEQFF. As DNA, the CDR3 is TGTGCCAGCAGCTTATTCGGGACAGGGGGCCGGGGTAATGAGCAGTTCTTC.

This clonotype was observed a handful of times. J is TRBJ1-2 and V is TRBV21-1; the table's D call of TRBD1 was not tested on the DNA. TRBV21-1 is assigned pseudogene status. This CDR3 is built from 15 residues. CDR3 DNA sequence: TGTGCCAGCAGGCCTAGGACAGGTGGAAACTATGGCTACACCTTC. Translating gives CASRPRTGGNYGYTF.

In this sample, this clonotype turned up a few times. The chain is built from TRBV6-1 and TRBJ1-1; tentative D call: TRBD1 (5 bases). The CDR3 is 14 residues long. CDR1 and CDR2 (germline): MNHNS, SASEGT. Trimming took off 7 bases at V and 0 bases at J, with 12 bases between the two ends. The CDR3 bases are TGTGCCAGCACCCCGTGGGGGATGAACACTGAAGCTTTCTTT. This translates into CASTPWGMNTEAFF.

The V and J genes are TRBV7-8 and TRBJ2-7; D is perhaps TRBD2 (5 bases). The germline CDR1 and CDR2 sequences are SGHVS and FQNEAQ. V was cut by 2 bases and J by 5 bases, with 13 bases left in between. The CDR3 extends over 14 amino acids. The CDR3 bases are TGTGCCAGCAGCTTACCAGGACTGGGAAACGAGCAGTACTTC. Its translation: CASSLPGLGNEQYF.

The chain carries TRBV14 and TRBJ1-6; D unclear. The CDR3 has 14 amino acids. Trimming removed 0 bases from V and 5 bases from J, with 5 bases in between. From germline, CDR1 is SGHDN and CDR2 FVKESK. The CDR3 coding sequence is TGTGCCAGCAGCCAAGAGTTGAATAATTCACCCCTCCACTTT. Protein product: CASSQELNNSPLHF.

The chain combines TRBV6-5 with TRBJ1-6; D is unclear. The V gene's germline CDR1 is MNHEY and CDR2 SVGAGI. The CDR3 has 13 residues. V was clipped by 0 bases and J by 7 bases, with 4 bases between them. CDR3 nucleotides: TGTGCCAGCAGTTACTCAGGCAATTCACCCCTCCACTTT. Its protein product is CASSYSGNSPLHF.

The rearrangement joins TRBV20-1 to TRBJ2-7; 8 bases map to TRBD2. This CDR3 contains 13 residues. Germline loops: CDR1 DFQATT, CDR2 SNEGSKA (reference sequence). After removal of 1 base from V and 3 bases from J, the junction contained 2 bases not matched to a gene. This chain's CDR3 is CSARVSGSYEQYF. The CDR3 DNA sequence: TGCAGTGCTAGAGTCAGCGGGAGCTACGAGCAGTACTTC.

The chain is built from TRBV11-2 and TRBJ1-1; no definite D call. CDR1 is SGHAT and CDR2 is FQNNGV in the germline V gene. The CDR3 sequence is 15 residues long. V dropped 2 bases and J dropped 1 base, with 11 bases sitting between them. CDR3 nucleotides: TGTGCCAGCAGCTTATCCGGGATCGGGAACACTGAAGCTTTCTTT. Protein sequence: CASSLSGIGNTEAFF.

The chain has TRBV6-1 and TRBJ1-2; D is ambiguous. Germline V lookup: CDR1 MNHNS, CDR2 SASEGT. V dropped 5 bases and J dropped 8 bases, with 12 bases sitting between them. The CDR3 totals 12 residues. The CDR3: CASSTGPWGYTF. In nucleotides, the CDR3 is TGTGCCAGCAGTACCGGCCCCTGGGGCTACACCTTC.

This CDR3 reads CASRDRDYGYTF. CDR3 nucleotides: TGTGCCAGCCGGGACAGGGACTATGGCTACACCTTC. The rearrangement links TRBV28 to TRBJ1-2, with 9 bases lining up with TRBD1. The CDR3 extends over 12 amino acids. Germline lookup yields CDR1 MDHEN and CDR2 SYDVKM. The V and J ends lost 8 bases and 3 bases, in that order; junction bases with no gene match: 1.

The chain joins TRBV20-1 to TRBJ2-1; TRBD2 matches 9 bases. V lost 4 bases and J lost 4; bases outside the gene matches: 8. CDR1 and CDR2 (germline): DFQATT, SNEGSKA (reference sequence). The length of the CDR3 is 15 residues. The CDR3, as DNA: TGCAGTGCTATGGCTAGCGGGACCGCTTACAATGAGCAGTTCTTC. This translates into CSAMASGTAYNEQFF.

The rearrangement uses TRBV6-1 and TRBJ1-2; no clear D. The ends were cut back, 5 bases at V and 7 bases at J, with 8 bases in the middle. Per the germline V gene, CDR1 is MNHNS and CDR2 is SASEGT. CDR3 length: 11 residues. The CDR3 region has the DNA TGTGCCAGCAGTATTAACCTTGGCTACACCTTC. Translation gives CASSINLGYTF.

The CDR3 nucleotides are TGCAGTGCTAGAACCGTGGGGCTAGCGGGAGTCTACGAGCAGTACTTC. This codes for CSARTVGLAGVYEQYF. The chain links TRBV20-1 to TRBJ2-7, with TRBD2 matching over 10 bases. CDR1 and CDR2 (germline): DFQATT, SNEGSKA (reference sequence). The CDR3 contains 16 residues. With V trimmed by 2 bases and J by 3 bases, 10 bases remained unmatched.

The chain carries TRBV20-1 and TRBJ1-5; weak D call: TRBD1 (5 bases). The V and J ends lost 4 bases and 5 bases respectively, with 15 bases between them. Germline lookup yields CDR1 DFQATT and CDR2 SNEGSKA (reference sequence). The CDR3 has 14 residues. The CDR3 DNA sequence: TGCAGTGCTATTCGGGGGACCGGGGATCAGCCCCAGCATTTT. This codes for CSAIRGTGDQPQHF.

V gene TRBV20-1 combines with J gene TRBJ1-1, with a tentative D call TRBD1 (6 bases). The CDR3 consists of 13 residues. Deletions cut 7 bases from V and 0 bases from J, with 12 bases between. Germline CDR1 is DFQATT and CDR2 is SNEGSKA (reference sequence). The CDR3 spells CSGGRGMNTEAFF. For the CDR3, the DNA is TGCAGTGGGGGCAGGGGAATGAACACTGAAGCTTTCTTT.

The J gene is TRBJ1-2, the V gene TRBV19, with 9 bases aligning to TRBD1. With V trimmed by 3 bases and J by 8 bases, 10 bases remained unmatched. The CDR3 has 15 residues. Germline assignment: CDR1 LNHDA and CDR2 SQIVND (reference sequence). The CDR3 bases are TGTGCCAGTAGTATCACCCCTGGACAGGGGACGGGCTACACCTTC. Translation: CASSITPGQGTGYTF.

The rearrangement joins TRBV28 to TRBJ1-2; D may be TRBD1 (6 bases). This CDR3 is built from 13 residues. CDR1 and CDR2 (germline): MDHEN, SYDVKM. Deletions cut 6 bases from V and 2 bases from J, with 10 bases between. Here the CDR3 DNA reads TGTGCCAGCAGACTACAGGGAAACTATGGCTACACCTTC. Translation: CASRLQGNYGYTF.

This clonotype came up once. The V gene is TRBV7-9, the J gene TRBJ2-5, with D tentatively TRBD1 or TRBD2 (5 bases each). This CDR3 has 15 amino acids. CDR1 is SEHNR and CDR2 is FQNEAQ in the germline V gene (reference sequence). Trimming stripped 5 bases from V and 5 bases from J, with 18 bases between. CDR3 sequence reads: CASSPHGGLGETQYF. In DNA form, the CDR3 reads TGTGCCAGCAGCCCCCATGGGGGTTTGGGGGAGACCCAGTACTTC.

This clonotype has just a few counts. This chain uses TRBV20-1 with TRBJ1-5; tentative D call: TRBD1 (6 bases). CDR3 length: 14 residues. Trimming pared 5 bases from V and 3 bases from J, leaving 14 bases between. Germline lookup yields CDR1 DFQATT and CDR2 SNEGSKA (reference sequence). This chain's CDR3 is CSALTGQHNQPQHF. The CDR3 DNA sequence: TGCAGTGCTCTCACTGGACAGCACAATCAGCCCCAGCATTTT.

The genes are TRBV20-1 and TRBJ1-5; D may be TRBD1 (6 bases). The CDR3 has 13 residues. The ends were cut back, 5 bases at V and 4 bases at J, with 12 bases in the middle. The germline CDR1 and CDR2 sequences are DFQATT and SNEGSKA (reference sequence). In nucleotides, the CDR3 is TGCAGTGCTGGACAGCGGACTAATCAGCCCCAGCATTTT. This encodes CSAGQRTNQPQHF.

The chain links TRBV20-1 to TRBJ2-3; 9 nucleotides line up with TRBD1. Per germline, CDR1 DFQATT and CDR2 SNEGSKA (reference sequence). The CDR3 is made up of 15 amino acids. J was trimmed by 5 bases and V by 6 bases; bases with no gene match: 12. The CDR3 is CSALRDRVGRDTQYF. CDR3 in DNA: TGCAGTGCCCTCCGGGACAGGGTGGGAAGAGATACGCAGTATTTT.

This clonotype is categorized as medium-sized. The chain carries TRBV7-3 and TRBJ1-2, with D possibly TRBD1 on 6 matching bases. This CDR3 region has 13 residues. From germline, CDR1 is SGHTA and CDR2 FQGTGA. Trimming cost V 5 bases and J 8 bases, with 15 bases left between them. The CDR3 DNA is TGTGCCAGCAGCCCTGGCGGGGGCGGGGGCTACACCTTC. This sequence encodes CASSPGGGGGYTF.

With respect to this clonotype: Compared with germline, one end of the junction differs, possibly owing to a read error. The chain carries TRBV6-2 or TRBV6-3 and TRBJ2-7, with 15 bases lining up with TRBD2. The CDR3 contains 13 residues. The germline V gene encodes CDR1 MNHEY and CDR2 SVGEGT. DNA of the CDR3: TGTGCCAGCAGCCTCGGCGTCGGGACTAGCGGGAGGTTC. Protein product: CASSLGVGTSGRF.